This T cell receptor beta chain originates from a study of OX40 agonist ivuxolimab in advanced cancers. Some background on the complete study: The costimulatory receptor OX40 (CD134) was targeted by ivuxolimab, a fully human IgG2 agonistic monoclonal antibody. Intravenous ivuxolimab was administered to patients every 2 weeks at six dose levels: 0.01, 0.1, 0.3, 1.5, 3 and 10 mg/kg. Of the approximately 50 dose-escalation patients, hepatocellular carcinoma was present in around 20, melanoma in around 15, renal cell carcinoma in 9 and head and neck cancer in 9. In the dose-escalation cohort, over 65% of patients were male, and the mean age was about 55 years, with a range of 23 to 79. Prior anti-PD-1, anti-PD-L1 or anti-CTLA-4 therapy was permitted, and approximately 41% of dose-escalation patients had received checkpoint inhibitors. Partial responses were achieved by three dose-escalation patients, of whom one had hepatocellular carcinoma and two had cutaneous melanoma. The purpose of peripheral TCRbeta sequencing was to test whether ivuxolimab changed TCR sequence diversity and led to clonal T-cell expansion. The paper covers the monotherapy dose-escalation part of the phase I ivuxolimab trial, which included N ≈ 57 patients. Study-wide conclusions, independent of this receptor: Partial responders in the 0.1-3.0 mg/kg groups had among the lowest normalized peripheral clonal expansion, especially among CD8+ T cells. Low levels of normalized T-cell clonal expansion were also seen in some patients who did not respond. Which antigens the clonally expanded peripheral T cells were specific for was not determined. On average, CD8+ T cells showed more expanded clones than CD4+ T cells after ivuxolimab. Clonal expansion of both CD4+ and CD8+ blood T cells was observed from baseline to week 6 at doses 0.1 to 3.0 mg/kg.

Remarks on this clone: Its recognized antigen is unknown. Nothing much larger sits one base from this clone, and base qualities are not available.

V is pared back by 4 bases and J by 5 bases, with 20 bases lying between the germline termini. From the germline V gene (reference sequence), CDR1 is LNHDA and CDR2 is SQIVND. The CDR3, from cysteine to phenylalanine, totals 16 residues. CDR3 DNA only is kept here, 48 bases in frame from base 1. Genomic DNA was isolated from the sorted cells so that the TCRbeta CDR3 region could be sequenced. The immunoSEQ Assay was used to sequence the TCRbeta CDR3 regions. TCRdb took over this immuneACCESS table, retaining in-frame rearrangements with V and J assigned. Such tables are incomplete; in checked studies, under half of the missing clones stem from an unresolved V gene, and the remainder is unexplained. The sample records some 66,000 clones, 75% to 90% of which are singletons. Together, the top ten hold 2.5% of the sample. Patients with autoimmune disease history or receiving systemic immunosuppression were excluded from the trial. Peripheral blood for TCR sequencing was collected from all dose cohorts at baseline, on cycle 4 day 1, and on cycle 7 day 1. Samples were obtained from an open-label, multicenter, first-in-human phase I dose-escalation trial of ivuxolimab. The trial enrolled adults with locally advanced or metastatic head and neck squamous cell, hepatocellular, melanoma or renal cell carcinoma. Before TCR sequencing, CD4+ and CD8+ T cells were separately sorted from peripheral blood.

The TCR sequence derives from an adult with an advanced solid tumor such as melanoma, head and neck, liver or kidney cancer. Sequenced material: CD4+ or CD8+ T cells sorted from blood, taken in a trial of the OX40 agonist ivuxolimab. Recombination joined TRBV19 with TRBJ2-5; the D call is possibly TRBD1 or TRBD2, each sharing 7 bases. The CDR3 amino acid sequence is: CASSTGGARHQETQYF. The DNA is TGTGCCAGTAGTACAGGGGGGGCACGACATCAGGAGACCCAGTACTTC.